This note documents a single T cell receptor beta chain sequence. These data come from a study of OX40 agonist ivuxolimab in advanced cancers. About the study: Ivuxolimab was delivered to patients intravenously every 2 weeks at doses spanning 0.01 to 10 mg/kg.

Profiling relied on immunoSEQ multiplex PCR, and the TCRdb table lists in-frame clones only, not all of them. The profile covers about 67,000 clones, with 80% to 90% appearing a single time and approximately 2% taken by the ten largest. Here the sequenced sample was CD4+ or CD8+ T cells sorted from blood, taken in a trial of the OX40 agonist ivuxolimab. The source is an adult with an advanced solid tumor such as melanoma, head and neck, liver or kidney cancer.

Here the CDR3 reads CASSPGTSGMGEQYF. In DNA, the CDR3 is TGTGCCAGCAGCCCCGGGACTAGCGGGATGGGCGAGCAGTACTTC. J is TRBJ2-7 and V is TRBV13, with 13 bases aligning to TRBD2. Germline CDR1 is PRHDT and CDR2 is FYEKMQ (reference sequence). J gave up 6 bases and V 5 bases, and 7 bases lay outside the gene matches. The CDR3 sequence is 15 residues long. Full variable domain (remainder filled in from reference TRBV13 and TRBJ2-7): AAGVIQSPRHLIKEKRETATLKCYPIPRHDTVYWYQQGPGQDPQFLISFYEKMQSDKGSIPDRFSAQQFSDYHSELNMSSLELGDSALYFCASSPGTSGMGEQYFGPGTRLTVT.